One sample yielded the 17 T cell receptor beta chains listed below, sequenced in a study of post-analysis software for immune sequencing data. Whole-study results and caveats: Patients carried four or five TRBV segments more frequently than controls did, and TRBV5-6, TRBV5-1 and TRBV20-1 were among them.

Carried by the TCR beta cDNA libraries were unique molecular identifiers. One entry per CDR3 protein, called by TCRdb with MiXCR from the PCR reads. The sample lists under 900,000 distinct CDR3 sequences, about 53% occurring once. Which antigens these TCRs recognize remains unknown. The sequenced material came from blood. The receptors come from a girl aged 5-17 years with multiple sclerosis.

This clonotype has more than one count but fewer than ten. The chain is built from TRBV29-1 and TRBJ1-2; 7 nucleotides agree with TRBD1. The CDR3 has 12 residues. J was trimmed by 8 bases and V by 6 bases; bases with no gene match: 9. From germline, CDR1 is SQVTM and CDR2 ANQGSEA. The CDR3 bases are TGCAGCGTAGAGCGACAGGGCAGAGGCTACACCTTC. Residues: CSVERQGRGYTF.

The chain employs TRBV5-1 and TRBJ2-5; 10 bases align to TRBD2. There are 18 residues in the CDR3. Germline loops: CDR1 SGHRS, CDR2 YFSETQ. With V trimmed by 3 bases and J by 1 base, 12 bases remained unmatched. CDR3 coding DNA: TGCGCCAGCAGCTCTCTAAACACTCTAGCGGGAGTCCAAGAGACCCAGTACTTC. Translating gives CASSSLNTLAGVQETQYF.

The CDR3 DNA follows: TGTGCCAGCAGGAGAGGGCTCGAGATCGACGAGCAGTACTTC. Its translation: CASRRGLEIDEQYF. The chain employs TRBV7-9 and TRBJ2-7; tentative D call: TRBD2 (5 bases). Trimming pared 6 bases from V and 5 bases from J, leaving 17 bases between. Germline V lookup: CDR1 SEHNR, CDR2 FQNEAQ (reference sequence). There are 14 residues in the CDR3.

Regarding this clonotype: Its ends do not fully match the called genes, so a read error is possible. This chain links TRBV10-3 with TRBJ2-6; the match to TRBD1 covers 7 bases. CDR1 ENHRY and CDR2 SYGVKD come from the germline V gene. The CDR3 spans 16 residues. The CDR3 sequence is CVITNRGQAGANVLTF. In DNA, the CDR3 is TGTGTCATCACCAACCGAGGACAGGCTGGGGCCAACGTCCTGACTTTC.

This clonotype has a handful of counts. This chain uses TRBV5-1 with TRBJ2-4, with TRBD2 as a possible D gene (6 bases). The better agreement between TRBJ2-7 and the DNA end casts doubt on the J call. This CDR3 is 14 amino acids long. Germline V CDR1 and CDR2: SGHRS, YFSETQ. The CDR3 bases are TGCGCCAGCAGCTTGCATCGGGGGAGTTACGAGCAGTACTTC. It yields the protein CASSLHRGSYEQYF.

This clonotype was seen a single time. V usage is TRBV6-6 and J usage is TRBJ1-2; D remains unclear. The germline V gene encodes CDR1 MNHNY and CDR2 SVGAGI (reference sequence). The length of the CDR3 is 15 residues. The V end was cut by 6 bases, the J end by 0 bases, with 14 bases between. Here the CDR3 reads CASSFGSGANYGYTF. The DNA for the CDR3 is TGTGCCAGCAGCTTCGGGTCAGGAGCTAACTATGGCTACACCTTC.

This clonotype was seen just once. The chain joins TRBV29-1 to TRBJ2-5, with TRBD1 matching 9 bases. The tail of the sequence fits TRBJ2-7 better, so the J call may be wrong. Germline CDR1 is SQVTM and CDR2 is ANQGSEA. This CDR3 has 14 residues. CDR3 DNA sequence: TGCAGCGTCCTCTCCGGGACAGGGCTCTACGAGCAGTACTTC. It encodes CSVLSGTGLYEQYF.

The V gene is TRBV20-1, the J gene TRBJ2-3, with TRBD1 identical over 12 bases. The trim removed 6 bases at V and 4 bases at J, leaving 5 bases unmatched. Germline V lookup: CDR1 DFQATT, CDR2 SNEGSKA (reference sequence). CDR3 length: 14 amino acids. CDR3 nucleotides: TGCAGTGCAGAAGGGACAGGGGGCTCAGATACGCAGTATTTT. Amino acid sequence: CSAEGTGGSDTQYF.

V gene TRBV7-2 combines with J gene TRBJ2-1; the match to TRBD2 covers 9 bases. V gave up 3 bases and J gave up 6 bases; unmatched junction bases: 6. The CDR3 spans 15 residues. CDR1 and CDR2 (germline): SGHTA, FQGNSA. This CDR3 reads CASSLREGPSNEQFF. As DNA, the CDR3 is TGTGCCAGCAGCTTGCGGGAGGGCCCATCCAATGAGCAGTTCTTC.

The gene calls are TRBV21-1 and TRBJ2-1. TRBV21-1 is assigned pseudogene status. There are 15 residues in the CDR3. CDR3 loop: CASSKAAQLCSEQFF. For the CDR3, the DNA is TGTGCCAGCAGCAAAGCGGCACAGCTCTGTTCTGAGCAGTTCTTC.

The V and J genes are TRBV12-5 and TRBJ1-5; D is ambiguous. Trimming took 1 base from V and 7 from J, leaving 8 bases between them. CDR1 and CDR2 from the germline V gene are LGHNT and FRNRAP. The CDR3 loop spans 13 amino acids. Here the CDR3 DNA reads TGTGCTAGTGGTTTGGAACTGTTGCAGCCCCAGCATTTT. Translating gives CASGLELLQPQHF.

CDR3 amino acids: CSATDPAGGIGDEQFF. Written as DNA, the CDR3 is TGCAGTGCTACGGACCCGGCAGGGGGCATAGGCGATGAGCAGTTCTTC. The chain couples TRBV20-1 to TRBJ2-1; 8 bases are shared with TRBD1. Germline V gene sequence: CDR1 DFQATT, CDR2 SNEGSKA (reference sequence). The V segment lost 4 bases and the J segment 8 bases; nucleotides outside the gene matches: 16. This CDR3 is built from 16 residues.

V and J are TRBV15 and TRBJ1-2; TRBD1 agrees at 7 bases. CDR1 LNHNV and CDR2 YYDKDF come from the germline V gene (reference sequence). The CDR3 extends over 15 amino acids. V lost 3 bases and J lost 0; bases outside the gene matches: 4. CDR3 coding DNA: TGTGCCACCAGCAGGGCGACAGGGACTAACTATGGCTACACCTTC. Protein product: CATSRATGTNYGYTF.

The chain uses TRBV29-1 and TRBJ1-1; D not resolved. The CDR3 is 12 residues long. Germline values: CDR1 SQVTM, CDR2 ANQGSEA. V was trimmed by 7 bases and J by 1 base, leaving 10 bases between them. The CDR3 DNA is TGCAGCGGTGATGGCGGGAACACTGAAGCTTTCTTT. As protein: CSGDGGNTEAFF.

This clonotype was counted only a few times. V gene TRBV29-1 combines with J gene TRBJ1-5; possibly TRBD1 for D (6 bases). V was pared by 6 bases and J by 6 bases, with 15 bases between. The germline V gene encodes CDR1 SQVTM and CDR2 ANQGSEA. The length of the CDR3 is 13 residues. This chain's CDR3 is CSVVRDKGQPQHF. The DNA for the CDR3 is TGCAGCGTGGTCCGGGACAAAGGTCAGCCCCAGCATTTT.

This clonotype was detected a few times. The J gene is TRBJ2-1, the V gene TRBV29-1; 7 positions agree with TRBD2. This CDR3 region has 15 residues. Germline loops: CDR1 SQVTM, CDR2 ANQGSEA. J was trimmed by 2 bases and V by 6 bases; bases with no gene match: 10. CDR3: CSVPGPGRAYNEQFF. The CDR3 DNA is TGCAGCGTCCCGGGGCCAGGGAGGGCCTACAATGAGCAGTTCTTC.

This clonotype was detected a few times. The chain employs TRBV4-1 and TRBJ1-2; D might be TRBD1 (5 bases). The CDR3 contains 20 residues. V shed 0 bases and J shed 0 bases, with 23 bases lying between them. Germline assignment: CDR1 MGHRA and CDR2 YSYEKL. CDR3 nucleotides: TGCGCCAGCAGCCAAGATCAGGGCCTACCGTGGGGGAGAGCTAACTATGGCTACACCTTC. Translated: CASSQDQGLPWGRANYGYTF.